This T cell receptor (beta chain) was sequenced during a study of T cells after yellow fever vaccination (dated by TCRdb to between 2018 and 2020). Regarding the research as a whole: Libraries from fractions with low cell numbers were prepared with the SMART-Seq v4 Ultra Low Input RNA kit. To track T-cell clones before and after primary and booster YFV17D yellow fever vaccination, bulk TCR alpha and beta repertoires were sequenced longitudinally. Blood was drawn at multiple timepoints before and after primary and secondary immunization, with bulk PBMC replicates and cell subsets isolated. Two healthy male donors, one aged 18 to 29 and one aged 30 to 40 years, made up the cohort.

TCR cDNA was synthesized by 5'RACE template switching, through which a universal primer site and unique molecular identifiers were introduced. Priming of cDNA synthesis was performed from both the TCR alpha and TCR beta constant segments. Libraries were amplified in two PCR steps, with sample barcodes and sequencing adapters added in the second step. Sequencing of libraries was done on Illumina HiSeq 2500 (2x100 bp) or NovaSeq (2x150 bp). Concerning the study's data processing: Demultiplexing of reads and collapsing into UMI consensus sequences were performed with MIGEC, and V(D)J alignment was carried out with MiXCR. Vaccine-responding clonotypes were defined with edgeR using replicate PBMC samples, requiring FDR below 0.01 and a log2 fold change above 5 up to day 15. Each bulk clonotype was labeled CD4 or CD8 based on which sequenced repertoire, CD4 or CD8, contained the clonotype at higher abundance. The raw public data were reprocessed by TCRdb itself: fastp quality trimming at Q25, MiXCR clonotype calling, in-frame beta chains only. Every entry covers one CDR3 protein and lists the most common genes and DNA from its rows. For this entry, the V and J calls and clone size follow TCRdb and not the study's own pipeline. Here the sample has about 630,000 distinct CDR3 sequences; about 12% occur a single time. Together, the top ten hold 15% of the sample.

The investigation overall reported the following: Computational filtering was needed because FACS-sorted repertoires could contain abundant contaminating clonotypes from the bulk population. Most clones expanded after primary vaccination (about 96% of CD4 and roughly 88% of CD8) were re-detected after the booster, suggesting that broad memory maintenance occurred. Compared with the primary T-cell response, the secondary T-cell response was weaker but faster, peaking on day 5 rather than day 15. A small share of clonotypes occurred in both CD4 and CD8 compartments, likely arising from convergent recombination. Because the study included only a couple of donors, the extent to which the findings can be generalized is limited.

This clonotype occurred a few times. This clone's antigen is unknown. No much larger clonotype is one base removed from it; base qualities were not supplied. Germline trimming: 3 bases from V, 6 bases from J; junction bases outside gene matches: 8. The CDR3, cysteine through phenylalanine, is 16 amino acids long. CDR3 DNA is the only sequence kept; it has 48 bases, read in frame from the first base. CDR1 and CDR2 are drawn from the germline V gene: SGHTA, FQGNSA. The treatment or condition label here, explained by the study, means: live attenuated yellow fever vaccine strain. At each blood-draw timepoint, two biological replicates of bulk PBMCs were collected. A standard Ficoll-Paque protocol was used to isolate PBMCs from peripheral blood. TriZol was used to extract RNA from bulk PBMCs, from CD4 and CD8 fractions, and from dextramer-positive and dextramer-negative fractions.

The clonotype comes from a man under 40 who received the YFV17D yellow fever vaccine. The starting material was PBMCs, obtained on the day of the yellow fever booster vaccination. This chain is built from TRBV7-2 and TRBJ1-6, with 7 bases in between that match TRBD1. The CDR3 in this case is CASSFPGTVSNSPLHF. The nucleotides read TGTGCCAGCAGCTTTCCCGGGACAGTTAGTAATTCACCCCTCCACTTT.